Described below is a single TCR beta chain sequence and its context. Its antigen is as yet unknown. This sample is drawn from a study of blood T cells in healthy people across ages. Primed by a sample-barcoded 5' primer and a J-beta primer mix, a second PCR proceeded for roughly 7 to 11 cycles. MiXCR, applied by TCRdb to the 5' RACE reads, yields one record per CDR3 protein. The sample lists about 400,000 distinct CDR3 sequences, roughly half occurring once. The germline gives CDR1 MNHEY, CDR2 SVGAGI. The CDR3 runs to 13 residues. Points from the study as a whole: Roughly linearly, TCR beta diversity per million T cells fell as age increased.

This rearrangement joins TRBV6-5 to TRBJ2-4; 7 nucleotides agree with TRBD1. The DNA end lines up better with TRBJ2-7; the J call may be wrong. The sequence derives from a man aged 60 to 69 in good health. Source material: blood. The CDR3 DNA reads TGTGCCAGCAGCCGACAGGGACAGCACGAGCAGTACTTC. Its protein is CASSRQGQHEQYF.